This TCR beta chain was sequenced during a study of cytomegalovirus exposure and HLA in healthy donors. The PCR contained 60 Vbeta and 13 Jbeta primers. Only in-frame clones appear in the TCRdb table, and some are missing; sequencing was by immunoSEQ multiplex PCR. The profile shows 150,000 or so clones, 65% to 85% of them singletons. V shed 3 bases, J shed 7 bases, and the junction held 2 bases outside the gene matches. The CDR3 extends over 14 amino acids. Germline CDR1 MDHEN, CDR2 SYDVKM. Input material: PBMCs. The genes are TRBV28 and TRBJ1-6; TRBD1 matches at 8 bases. The sequence came from a man aged 18 to 30 in good health and CMV-seronegative. CDR3 coding DNA: TGTGCCAGCAGTTTGACAGGGGCCAATTCACCCCTCCACTTT. Amino acid sequence: CASSLTGANSPLHF. The full variable domain, completed using reference TRBV28 and TRBJ1-6, is DVKVTQSSRYLVKRTGEKVFLECVQDMDHENMFWYRQDPGLGLRLIYFSYDVKMKEKGDIPEGYSVSREKKERFSLILESASTNQTSMYLCASSLTGANSPLHFGNGTRLTVT.